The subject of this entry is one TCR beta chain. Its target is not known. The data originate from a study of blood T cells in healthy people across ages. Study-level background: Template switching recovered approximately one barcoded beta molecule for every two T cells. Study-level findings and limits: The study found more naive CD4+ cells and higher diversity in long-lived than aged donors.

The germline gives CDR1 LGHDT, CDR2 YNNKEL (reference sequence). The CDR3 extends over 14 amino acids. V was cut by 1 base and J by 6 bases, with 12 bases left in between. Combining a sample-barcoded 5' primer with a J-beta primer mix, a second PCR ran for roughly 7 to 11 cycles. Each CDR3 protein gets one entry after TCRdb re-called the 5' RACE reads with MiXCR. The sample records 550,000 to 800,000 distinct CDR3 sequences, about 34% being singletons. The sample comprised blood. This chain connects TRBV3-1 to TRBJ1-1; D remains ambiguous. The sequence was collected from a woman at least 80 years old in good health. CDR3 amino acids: CASSQGLSQSEAFF. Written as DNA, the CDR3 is TGTGCCAGCAGCCAAGGGCTCTCTCAGTCTGAAGCTTTCTTT. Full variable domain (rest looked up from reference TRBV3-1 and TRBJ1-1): DTAVSQTPKYLVTQMGNDKSIKCEQNLGHDTMYWYKQDSKKFLKIMFSYNNKELIINETVPNRFSPKSPDKAHLNLHINSLELGDSAVYFCASSQGLSQSEAFFGQGTRLTVV.